Listed below are T cell receptor beta chains from one sample, sequenced in a study of tumour-infiltrating T cells in Burkitt lymphoma. Method: immunoSEQ multiplex PCR; TCRdb's copy keeps in-frame clones and lacks some. The sample includes 43,000 or so clones, roughly 30% of them seen just once. The sequenced sample was tumor tissue. Every receptor here comes from a human donor with Burkitt lymphoma. CDR3s include the opening cysteine and the closing phenylalanine or tryptophan. D genes are given only for firm matches. Clone size appears in some rows only: once, few, many, or a class for an expanded clone.

d_call: NA; clone_size: few; j_call: TRBJ2-5; v_call: TRBV29-1; cdr3_nt: TGCAGCGTTGGGAGCGCAGAGACCCAGTACTTC; cdr3_aa: CSVGSAETQYF
d_call: TRBD2; clone_size: NA; j_call: TRBJ2-7; v_call: TRBV7-2; cdr3_nt: TGTGCCAGCAGCAGTAGCGGGGGCTACGAGCAGTACTTC; cdr3_aa: CASSSSGGYEQYF
d_call: TRBD2; clone_size: few; j_call: TRBJ2-3; v_call: TRBV7-2; cdr3_nt: TGTGCCAGCAGCCCCCCGGCGGGGGGGCCAGGTACGCAGTATTTT; cdr3_aa: CASSPPAGGPGTQYF
d_call: NA; clone_size: NA; j_call: TRBJ1-1; v_call: TRBV6-6; cdr3_nt: TGTGCCAGCAGTTACATGGACACAGAAGCTTTCTTT; cdr3_aa: CASSYMDTEAFF
d_call: NA; clone_size: NA; j_call: TRBJ1-1; v_call: TRBV5-1; cdr3_nt: TGCGCCAGCAGCTTGAGGGGAACTGAAGCTTTCTTT; cdr3_aa: CASSLRGTEAFF
d_call: TRBD1; clone_size: NA; j_call: TRBJ1-1; v_call: TRBV2; cdr3_nt: TGTGCCAGCAGGGAAACAGGGGGTAGGACTGAAGCTTTCTTT; cdr3_aa: CASRETGGRTEAFF
d_call: NA; clone_size: few; j_call: TRBJ2-5; v_call: TRBV19; cdr3_nt: TGTGCCAGTAGTATAGGGGCACGGCAAGAGACCCAGTACTTC; cdr3_aa: CASSIGARQETQYF
d_call: TRBD1; clone_size: few; j_call: TRBJ2-2; v_call: TRBV19; cdr3_nt: TGTGCCAGTAGTAGGATCCGGGACAGGGGGCCCGGGGAGCTGTTTTTT; cdr3_aa: CASSRIRDRGPGELFF
d_call: NA; clone_size: NA; j_call: TRBJ1-3; v_call: TRBV27; cdr3_nt: TGTGCCAGCAGTTCCACCGGAGGCGGGAACACCATATATTTT; cdr3_aa: CASSSTGGGNTIYF
d_call: NA; clone_size: few; j_call: TRBJ2-7; v_call: TRBV29-1; cdr3_nt: TGCAGCGCAGGGGTCGAAGAGCAGTACTTC; cdr3_aa: CSAGVEEQYF
d_call: TRBD1; clone_size: NA; j_call: TRBJ1-5; v_call: TRBV6-1; cdr3_nt: TGTGCCAGCAGCCTACAGGGGGCGGACCAGCCCCAGCATTTT; cdr3_aa: CASSLQGADQPQHF
d_call: TRBD1; clone_size: few; j_call: TRBJ2-5; v_call: TRBV5-1; cdr3_nt: TGCGCCAGCAGCTCGGGACAGATGCAAGAGACCCAGTACTTC; cdr3_aa: CASSSGQMQETQYF
d_call: NA; clone_size: NA; j_call: TRBJ1-1; v_call: TRBV5-4; cdr3_nt: TGTGCCAGCAGCTTCCGGGGGGGCACTGAAGCTTTCTTT; cdr3_aa: CASSFRGGTEAFF
d_call: TRBD1; clone_size: NA; j_call: TRBJ2-5; v_call: TRBV7-6; cdr3_nt: TGTGCCAGCAGCCCAAACAGGGGGAAAGAGACCCAGTACTTC; cdr3_aa: CASSPNRGKETQYF
d_call: NA; clone_size: NA; j_call: TRBJ1-1; v_call: TRBV4-1; cdr3_nt: TGCGCCAGCAGCCAAGGTCCAGGCGCCGGAGCAGCTTTCTTT; cdr3_aa: CASSQGPGAGAAFF
d_call: NA; clone_size: NA; j_call: TRBJ2-5; v_call: TRBV5-1; cdr3_nt: TGCGCCAGCAGCACCCTCGGGGGCCAAGAGACCCAGTACTTC; cdr3_aa: CASSTLGGQETQYF
d_call: TRBD1; clone_size: NA; j_call: TRBJ2-7; v_call: TRBV9; cdr3_nt: TGTGCCAGCAGTCCAGGGGGCAGCTCCTACGAGCAGTACTTC; cdr3_aa: CASSPGGSSYEQYF
d_call: NA; clone_size: NA; j_call: TRBJ2-1; v_call: TRBV7-9; cdr3_nt: TGTGCCAGCAGCACGAGACAAGTCTCCTGGGGTGGGCAGTTCTTC; cdr3_aa: CASSTRQVSWGGQFF
d_call: NA; clone_size: NA; j_call: TRBJ1-2; v_call: TRBV7-2; cdr3_nt: TGTGCCAGCAGCTTAGACCCCTATGGCTACACCTTC; cdr3_aa: CASSLDPYGYTF
d_call: NA; clone_size: few; j_call: TRBJ1-2; v_call: TRBV11-2; cdr3_nt: TGTGCCAGCAGCTTAGACAGGGGCGGAGGCTACACCTTC; cdr3_aa: CASSLDRGGGYTF
d_call: NA; clone_size: NA; j_call: TRBJ2-6; v_call: TRBV4-3; cdr3_nt: TGCGCCAGCAGCCAAGAATATACCCGCTCTGGGGCCAACGTCCTGACTTTC; cdr3_aa: CASSQEYTRSGANVLTF
d_call: TRBD2; clone_size: few; j_call: TRBJ2-2; v_call: TRBV7-9; cdr3_nt: TGTGCCAGCAGCTCGAGCGGGGGGGGTCCCCCCGGGGAGCTGTTTTTT; cdr3_aa: CASSSSGGGPPGELFF
d_call: TRBD2; clone_size: NA; j_call: TRBJ2-1; v_call: TRBV7-2; cdr3_nt: TGTGCCAGCAGCGCACGGGGGGGATATGAGCAGTTCTTC; cdr3_aa: CASSARGGYEQFF
d_call: NA; clone_size: NA; j_call: TRBJ2-7; v_call: TRBV5-1; cdr3_nt: TGCGCCAGCAGGTTGGAGGAGGGGGGAACCTACGAGCAGTACTTC; cdr3_aa: CASRLEEGGTYEQYF
d_call: TRBD1; clone_size: few; j_call: TRBJ2-7; v_call: TRBV5-1; cdr3_nt: TGCGCCAGCAGCACCGGCTCTACCGGGACAGGGGAAGTGCAGTACTTC; cdr3_aa: CASSTGSTGTGEVQYF
d_call: NA; clone_size: NA; j_call: TRBJ2-1; v_call: TRBV5-1; cdr3_nt: TGCGCCAGCAGCTTGGGTGGGGCCAGTACCTACAATGAGCAGTTCTTC; cdr3_aa: CASSLGGASTYNEQFF
d_call: NA; clone_size: NA; j_call: TRBJ1-2; v_call: TRBV5-6; cdr3_nt: TGTGCCAGCAGCTTTTCCAGGGGTGGTGGCTACACCTTC; cdr3_aa: CASSFSRGGGYTF
d_call: NA; clone_size: NA; j_call: TRBJ2-1; v_call: TRBV5-1; cdr3_nt: TGCGCCAGCAGCTTGGAATTCGCAAAAGGGGTTGAGCAGTTCTTC; cdr3_aa: CASSLEFAKGVEQFF
d_call: NA; clone_size: NA; j_call: TRBJ2-3; v_call: TRBV6-1; cdr3_nt: TGTGCCAGCAGTGAATTAGGCAGGGCGGGGTATTTT; cdr3_aa: CASSELGRAGYF
d_call: NA; clone_size: NA; j_call: TRBJ1-3; v_call: TRBV2; cdr3_nt: TGTGCCAGCCTAAGGGGCAGCCACTCTGGAAACACTATATATTTT; cdr3_aa: CASLRGSHSGNTIYF
d_call: NA; clone_size: few; j_call: TRBJ2-5; v_call: TRBV2; cdr3_nt: TGTGCCAGCAGGGCGGACCAAGAGACCCAGTACTTC; cdr3_aa: CASRADQETQYF
d_call: NA; clone_size: NA; j_call: TRBJ2-3; v_call: TRBV14; cdr3_nt: TGTGCCAGCAGCCAGGGGCCGGGGAGGTGGCAGTATTTT; cdr3_aa: CASSQGPGRWQYF
d_call: NA; clone_size: NA; j_call: TRBJ1-6; v_call: TRBV12-5; cdr3_nt: TGTGCTAGTGGTTTGTTCCGAGACGGCTATAATTCACCCCTCCACTTT; cdr3_aa: CASGLFRDGYNSPLHF
d_call: NA; clone_size: NA; j_call: TRBJ1-2; v_call: TRBV2; cdr3_nt: TGTGCCACCGGGAAAGATGACTATGGCTACACCTTC; cdr3_aa: CATGKDDYGYTF
d_call: NA; clone_size: NA; j_call: TRBJ2-5; v_call: TRBV5-1; cdr3_nt: TGCGCCAGCAGCTTGGAGGGGGGTGGAGAGACCCAGTACTTC; cdr3_aa: CASSLEGGGETQYF
d_call: TRBD1; clone_size: few; j_call: TRBJ1-2; v_call: TRBV27; cdr3_nt: TGTGCCAGCAGTCCCAGGGGGTTTGGTGGCTACACCTTC; cdr3_aa: CASSPRGFGGYTF